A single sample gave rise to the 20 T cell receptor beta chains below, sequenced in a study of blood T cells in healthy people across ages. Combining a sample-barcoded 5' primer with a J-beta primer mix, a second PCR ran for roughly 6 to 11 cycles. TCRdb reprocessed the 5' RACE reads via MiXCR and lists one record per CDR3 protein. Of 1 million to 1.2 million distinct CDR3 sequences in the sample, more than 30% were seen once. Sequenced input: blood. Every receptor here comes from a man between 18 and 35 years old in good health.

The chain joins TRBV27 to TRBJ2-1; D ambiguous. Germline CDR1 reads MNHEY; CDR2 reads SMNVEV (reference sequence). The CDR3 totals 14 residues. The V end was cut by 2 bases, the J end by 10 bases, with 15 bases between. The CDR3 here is CASSLSATKKEQFF. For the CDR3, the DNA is TGTGCCAGCAGTTTAAGTGCGACCAAGAAGGAGCAGTTCTTC.

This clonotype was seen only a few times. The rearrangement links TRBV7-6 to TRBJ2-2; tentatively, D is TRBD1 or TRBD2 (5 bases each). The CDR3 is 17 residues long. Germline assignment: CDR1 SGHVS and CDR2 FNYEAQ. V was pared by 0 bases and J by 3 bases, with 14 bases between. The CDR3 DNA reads TGTGCCAGCAGCTTAGCACGGGACGGCAGCCACACCGGGGAGCTGTTTTTT. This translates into CASSLARDGSHTGELFF.

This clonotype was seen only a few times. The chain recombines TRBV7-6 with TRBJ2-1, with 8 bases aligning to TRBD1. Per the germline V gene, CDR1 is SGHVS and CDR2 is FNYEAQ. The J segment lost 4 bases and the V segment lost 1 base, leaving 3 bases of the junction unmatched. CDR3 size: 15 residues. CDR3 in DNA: TGTGCCAGCAGCTTAGTTGGGACAGGATACAATGAGCAGTTCTTC. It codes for CASSLVGTGYNEQFF.

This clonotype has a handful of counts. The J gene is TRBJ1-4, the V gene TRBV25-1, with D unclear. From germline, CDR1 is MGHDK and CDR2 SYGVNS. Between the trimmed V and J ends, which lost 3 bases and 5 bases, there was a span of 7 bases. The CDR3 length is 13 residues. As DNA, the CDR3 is TGTGCCAGCAGTGATCTTTTAAATGAAAAACTGTTTTTT. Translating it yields CASSDLLNEKLFF.

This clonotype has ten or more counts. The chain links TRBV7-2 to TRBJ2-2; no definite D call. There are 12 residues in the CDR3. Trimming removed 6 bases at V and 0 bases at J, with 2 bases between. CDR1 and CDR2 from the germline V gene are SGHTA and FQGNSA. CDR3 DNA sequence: TGTGCCAGCAGGACGAACACCGGGGAGCTGTTTTTT. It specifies CASRTNTGELFF.

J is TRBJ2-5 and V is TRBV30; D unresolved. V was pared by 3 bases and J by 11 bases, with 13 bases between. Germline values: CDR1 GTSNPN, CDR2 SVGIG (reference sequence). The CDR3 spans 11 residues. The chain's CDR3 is CAWSQLDEQYF. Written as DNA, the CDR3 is TGTGCCTGGAGCCAGTTGGATGAGCAGTACTTC.

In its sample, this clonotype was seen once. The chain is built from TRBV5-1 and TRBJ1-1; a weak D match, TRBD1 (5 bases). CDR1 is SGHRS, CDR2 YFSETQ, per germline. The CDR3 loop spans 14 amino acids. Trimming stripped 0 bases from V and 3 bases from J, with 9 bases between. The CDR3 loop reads CASSLAVRDTEAFF. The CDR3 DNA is TGCGCCAGCAGCTTGGCCGTCAGGGACACTGAAGCTTTCTTT.

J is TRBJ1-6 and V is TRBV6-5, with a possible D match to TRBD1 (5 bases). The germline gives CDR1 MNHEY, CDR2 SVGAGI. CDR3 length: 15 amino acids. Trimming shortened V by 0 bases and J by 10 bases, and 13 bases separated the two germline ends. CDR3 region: CASSYSPGQLSPLHF. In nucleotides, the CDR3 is TGTGCCAGCAGTTACTCACCAGGGCAGCTGTCACCCCTCCACTTT.

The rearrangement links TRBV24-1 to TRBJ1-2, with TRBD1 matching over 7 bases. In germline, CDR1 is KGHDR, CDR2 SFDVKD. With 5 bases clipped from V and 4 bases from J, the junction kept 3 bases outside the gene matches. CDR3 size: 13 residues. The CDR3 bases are TGTGCCACCAGTGGGGGACAGCCCTATGGCTACACCTTC. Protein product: CATSGGQPYGYTF.

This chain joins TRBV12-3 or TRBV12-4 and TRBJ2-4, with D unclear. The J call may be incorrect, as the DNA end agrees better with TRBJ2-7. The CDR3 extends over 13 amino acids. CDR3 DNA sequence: TGTGCCAGCAGTTTAAGGTGGCGCTACGAGCAGTACTTC. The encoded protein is CASSLRWRYEQYF.

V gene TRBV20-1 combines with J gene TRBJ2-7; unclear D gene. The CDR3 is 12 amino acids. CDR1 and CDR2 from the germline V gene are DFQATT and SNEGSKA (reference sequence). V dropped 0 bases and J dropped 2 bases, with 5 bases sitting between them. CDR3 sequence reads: CSAREYTYEQYF. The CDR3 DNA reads TGCAGTGCTAGAGAGTATACCTACGAGCAGTACTTC.

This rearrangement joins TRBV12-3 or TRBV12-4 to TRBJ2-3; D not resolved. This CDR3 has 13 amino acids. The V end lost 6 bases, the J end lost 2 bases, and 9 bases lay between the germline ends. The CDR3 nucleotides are TGTGCCAGCAGCACGGACGTCACAGATACGCAGTATTTT. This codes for CASSTDVTDTQYF.

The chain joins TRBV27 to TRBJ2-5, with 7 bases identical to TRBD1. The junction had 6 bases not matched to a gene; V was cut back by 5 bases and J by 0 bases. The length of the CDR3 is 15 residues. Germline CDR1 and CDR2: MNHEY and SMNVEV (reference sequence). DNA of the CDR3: TGTGCCAGCAGTGCCTGGGACAGAAACCAAGAGACCCAGTACTTC. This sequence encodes CASSAWDRNQETQYF.

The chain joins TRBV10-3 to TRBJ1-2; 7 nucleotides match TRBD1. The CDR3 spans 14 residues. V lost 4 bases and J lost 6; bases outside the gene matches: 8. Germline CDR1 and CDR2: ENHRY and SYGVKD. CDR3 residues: CAISVSTGYHGYTF. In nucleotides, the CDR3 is TGTGCCATCAGTGTATCGACAGGGTACCATGGCTACACCTTC.

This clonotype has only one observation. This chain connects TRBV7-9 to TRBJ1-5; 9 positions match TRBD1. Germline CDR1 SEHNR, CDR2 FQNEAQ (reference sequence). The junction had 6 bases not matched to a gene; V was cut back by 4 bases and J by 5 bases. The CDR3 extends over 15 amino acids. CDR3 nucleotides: TGTGCCAGCAGCTCAATCGGGACAGGGTATCAGCCCCAGCATTTT. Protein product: CASSSIGTGYQPQHF.

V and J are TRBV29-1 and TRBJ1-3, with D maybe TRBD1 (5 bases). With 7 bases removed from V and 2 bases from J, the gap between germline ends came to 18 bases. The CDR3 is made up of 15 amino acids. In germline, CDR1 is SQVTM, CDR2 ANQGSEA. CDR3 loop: CSGGRGYETGNTIYF. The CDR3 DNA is TGCAGCGGCGGGAGGGGCTACGAAACTGGAAACACCATATATTTT.

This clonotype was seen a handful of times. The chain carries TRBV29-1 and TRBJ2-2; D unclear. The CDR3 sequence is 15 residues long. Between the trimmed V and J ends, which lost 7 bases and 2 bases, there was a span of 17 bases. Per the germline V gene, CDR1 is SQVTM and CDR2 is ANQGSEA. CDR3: CSATHSGRNTGELFF. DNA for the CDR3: TGCAGCGCTACCCATTCGGGCAGAAACACCGGGGAGCTGTTTTTT.

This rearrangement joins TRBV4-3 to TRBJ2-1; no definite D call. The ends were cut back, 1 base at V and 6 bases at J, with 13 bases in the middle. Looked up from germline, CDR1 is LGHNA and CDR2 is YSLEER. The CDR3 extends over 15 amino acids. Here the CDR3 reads CASSQGPRRGNEQFF. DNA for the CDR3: TGCGCCAGCAGCCAAGGCCCCCGAAGAGGCAATGAGCAGTTCTTC.

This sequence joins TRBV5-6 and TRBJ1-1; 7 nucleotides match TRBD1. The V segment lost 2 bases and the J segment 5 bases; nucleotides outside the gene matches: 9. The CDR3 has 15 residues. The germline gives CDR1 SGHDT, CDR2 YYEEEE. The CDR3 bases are TGTGCCAGCAGCTTCATGACAGGGTGGAGGACTGAAGCTTTCTTT. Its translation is CASSFMTGWRTEAFF.

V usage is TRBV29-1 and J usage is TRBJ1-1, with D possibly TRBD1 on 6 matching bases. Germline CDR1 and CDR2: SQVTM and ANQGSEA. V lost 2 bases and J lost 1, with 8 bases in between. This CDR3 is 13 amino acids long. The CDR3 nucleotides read TGCAGCGTTGAAAAACAGGGGAACACTGAAGCTTTCTTT. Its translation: CSVEKQGNTEAFF. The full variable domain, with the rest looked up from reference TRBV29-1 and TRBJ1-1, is SAVISQKPSRDICQRGTSLTIQCQVDSQVTMMFWYRQQPGQSLTLIATANQGSEATYESGFVIDKFPISRPNLTFSTLTVSNMSPEDSSIYLCSVEKQGNTEAFFGQGTRLTVV.